What follows are 2 T cell receptor beta chains derived from one specimen sequenced in a study of T cell repertoires in cytomegalovirus infection. Via MiXCR, TCRdb re-called the reads, giving one row per CDR3 protein. The top ten clones hold 10% of a sample with 400,000 to 550,000 distinct CDR3 sequences, 11% of them seen once. What was sequenced was PBMCs. The receptors stem from a human donor in good health (CMV status not recorded). Some clones in this sample may be carry-over from other donors' samples.

This clonotype has a handful of counts. Written as DNA, the CDR3 is TGTGCCAGCAGCCAAGAAGGGACTAGCGGCAACAATGAGCAGTTCTTC. This gives the protein CASSQEGTSGNNEQFF. The chain employs TRBV4-2 and TRBJ2-1; TRBD2 matches at 11 bases. Germline loops: CDR1 LGHNA, CDR2 YNFKEQ. This CDR3 has 16 residues. With 0 bases clipped from V and 5 bases from J, the junction kept 3 bases outside the gene matches.

The J gene is TRBJ2-3, the V gene TRBV29-1; 10 nucleotides match TRBD1. CDR3 length: 13 residues. Trimming cost V 8 bases and J 4 bases; bases outside gene matches: 6. CDR1 and CDR2 (germline): SQVTM, ANQGSEA. The CDR3 is CSPPGQGPDTQYF. The CDR3 region has the DNA TGCAGCCCCCCGGGACAGGGGCCAGATACGCAGTATTTT.